The 7 T cell receptor beta chains below come from one sample, sequenced in a study of control samples from healthy donors and cancer patients. Assay used: immunoSEQ multiplex PCR; TCRdb lists only in-frame clones, some missing. The sample consists of approximately 100,000 clones, around 89% of them appearing once. The sequenced sample consisted of blood. These receptors were collected from a man younger than 40 in good health.

The chain is built from TRBV7-2 and TRBJ2-2; no clear D. V lost 8 bases and J 2 bases, leaving 12 bases between the germline ends. This CDR3 has 14 amino acids. The V gene's germline CDR1 is SGHTA and CDR2 FQGNSA. CDR3 sequence (DNA): TGTGCCAGCCTCCGGCGAGACAACACCGGGGAGCTGTTTTTT. It translates to CASLRRDNTGELFF.

V gene TRBV4-3 combines with J gene TRBJ2-1, with TRBD1 matching 8 bases. J gave up 9 bases and V 0 bases, and 10 bases lay outside the gene matches. The V gene's germline CDR1 is LGHNA and CDR2 YSLEER. This CDR3 has 16 amino acids. CDR3 DNA sequence: TGCGCCAGCAGCCAAGATCTGAGGCAGGGGGCGGTTGAGCAGTTCTTC. This sequence encodes CASSQDLRQGAVEQFF.

This rearrangement joins TRBV6-6 to TRBJ2-7, with 7 bases that match TRBD1. CDR1 is MNHNY and CDR2 is SVGAGI in the germline V gene (reference sequence). The CDR3 is 14 residues long. Germline trimming cut 0 bases from V and 3 bases from J; bases unmatched to any gene: 2. CDR3 sequence: CASSYSGTDYEQYV. DNA for the CDR3: TGTGCCAGCAGTTACTCAGGGACAGACTACGAGCAGTACGTC.

This clone came up once. The chain is built from TRBV7-2 and TRBJ2-6; D may be TRBD2 (7 bases). The ends were cut back, 5 bases at V and 0 bases at J, with 20 bases in the middle. The CDR3 length is 19 residues. Germline lookup yields CDR1 SGHTA and CDR2 FQGNSA. The CDR3 is CASSQWGASGSSGANVLTF. The CDR3 region has the DNA TGTGCCAGCAGCCAATGGGGGGCTAGCGGATCCTCTGGGGCCAACGTCCTGACTTTC. The whole variable domain, filled in from reference TRBV7-2 and TRBJ2-6, reads GAGVSQSPSNKVTEKGKDVELRCDPISGHTALYWYRQSLGQGLEFLIYFQGNSAPDKSGLPSDRFSAERTGGSVSTLTIQRTQQEDSAVYLCASSQWGASGSSGANVLTFGAGSRLTVL.

This clone was seen at least ten times. The chain combines TRBV7-9 with TRBJ1-1; D not resolved. The CDR3 consists of 14 residues. V shed 3 bases and J shed 2 bases, with 10 bases lying between them. The V gene's germline CDR1 is SEHNR and CDR2 FQNEAQ (reference sequence). This chain's CDR3 is CASSFGLGNTEAFF. Written as DNA, the CDR3 is TGTGCCAGCAGCTTTGGACTGGGAAACACTGAAGCTTTCTTT.

V and J are TRBV5-8 and TRBJ1-1, with a tentative D call TRBD1 (5 bases). Germline V gene sequence: CDR1 SGHTS, CDR2 YDEGEE. This CDR3 contains 14 residues. Trimming took 10 bases from V and 0 from J, leaving 16 bases between them. The CDR3 region has the DNA TGTGCCGAAAAGGCGGGGCTCTTGAACACTGAAGCTTTCTTT. Translating gives CAEKAGLLNTEAFF.

The chain joins TRBV5-4 to TRBJ2-1; TRBD2 matches 8 bases. Germline assignment: CDR1 SGHNT and CDR2 YYREEE (reference sequence). CDR3 length: 13 residues. V gave up 2 bases and J gave up 6 bases; unmatched junction bases: 1. CDR3 in amino acids: CASSLAGVNEQFF. The CDR3 region has the DNA TGTGCCAGCAGCTTAGCGGGAGTCAATGAGCAGTTCTTC.